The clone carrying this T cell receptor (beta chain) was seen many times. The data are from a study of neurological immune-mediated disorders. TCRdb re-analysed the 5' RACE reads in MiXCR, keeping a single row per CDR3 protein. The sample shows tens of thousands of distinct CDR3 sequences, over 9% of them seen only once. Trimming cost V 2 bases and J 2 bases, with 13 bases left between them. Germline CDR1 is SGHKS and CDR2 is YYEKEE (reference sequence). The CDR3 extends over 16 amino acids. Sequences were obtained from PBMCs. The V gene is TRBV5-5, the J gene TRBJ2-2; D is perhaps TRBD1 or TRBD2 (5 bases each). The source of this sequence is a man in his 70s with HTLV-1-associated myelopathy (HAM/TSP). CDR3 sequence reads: CASSFSGQANTGELFF. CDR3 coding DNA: TGTGCCAGCAGCTTCTCGGGGCAGGCCAACACCGGGGAGCTGTTTTTT. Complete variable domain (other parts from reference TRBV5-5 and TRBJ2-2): DAGVTQSPTHLIKTRGQQVTLRCSPISGHKSVSWYQQVLGQGPQFIFQYYEKEERGRGNFPDRFSARQFPNYSSELNVNALLLGDSALYLCASSFSGQANTGELFFGEGSRLTVL.